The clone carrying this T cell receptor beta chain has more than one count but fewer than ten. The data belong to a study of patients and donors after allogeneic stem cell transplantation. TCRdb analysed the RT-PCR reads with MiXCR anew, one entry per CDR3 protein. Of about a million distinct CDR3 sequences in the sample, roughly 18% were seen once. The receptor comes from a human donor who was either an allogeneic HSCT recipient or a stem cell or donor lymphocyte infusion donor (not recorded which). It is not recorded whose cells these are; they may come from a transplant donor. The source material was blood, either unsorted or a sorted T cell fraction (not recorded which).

The chain's CDR3 is CASSLRANLDNEQFF. The DNA of the CDR3 is TGTGCCAGCAGCTTACGGGCAAACCTCGACAATGAGCAGTTCTTC. The rearrangement uses TRBV7-2 and TRBJ2-1; D is uncertain. Trimming took off 2 bases at V and 5 bases at J, with 13 bases between the two ends. This CDR3 region has 15 residues. Per the germline V gene, CDR1 is SGHTA and CDR2 is FQGNSA.